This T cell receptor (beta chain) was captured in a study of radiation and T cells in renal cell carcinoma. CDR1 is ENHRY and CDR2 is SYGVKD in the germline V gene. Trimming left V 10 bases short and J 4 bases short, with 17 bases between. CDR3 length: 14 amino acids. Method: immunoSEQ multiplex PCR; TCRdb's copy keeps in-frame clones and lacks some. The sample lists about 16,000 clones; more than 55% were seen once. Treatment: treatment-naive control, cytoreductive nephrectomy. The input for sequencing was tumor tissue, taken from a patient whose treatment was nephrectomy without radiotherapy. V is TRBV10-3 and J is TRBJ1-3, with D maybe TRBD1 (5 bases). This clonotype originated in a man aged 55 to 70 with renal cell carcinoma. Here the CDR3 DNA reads TGTGCCACCAGAGCGACAGCCGTAGGAAACACCATATATTTT. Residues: CATRATAVGNTIYF.